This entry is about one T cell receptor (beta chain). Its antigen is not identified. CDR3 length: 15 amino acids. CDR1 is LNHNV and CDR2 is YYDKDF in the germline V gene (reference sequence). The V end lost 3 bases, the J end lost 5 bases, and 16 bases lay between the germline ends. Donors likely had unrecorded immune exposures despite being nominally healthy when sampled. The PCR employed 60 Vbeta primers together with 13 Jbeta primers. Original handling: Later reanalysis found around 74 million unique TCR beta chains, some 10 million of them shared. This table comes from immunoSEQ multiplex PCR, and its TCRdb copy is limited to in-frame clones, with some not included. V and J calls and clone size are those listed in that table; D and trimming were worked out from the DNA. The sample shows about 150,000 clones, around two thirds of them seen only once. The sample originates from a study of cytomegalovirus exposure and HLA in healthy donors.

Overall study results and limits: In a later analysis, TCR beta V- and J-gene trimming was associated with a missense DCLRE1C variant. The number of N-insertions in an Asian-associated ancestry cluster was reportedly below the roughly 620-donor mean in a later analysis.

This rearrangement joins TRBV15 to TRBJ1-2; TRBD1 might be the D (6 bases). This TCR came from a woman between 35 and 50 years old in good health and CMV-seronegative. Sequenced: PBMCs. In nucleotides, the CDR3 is TGTGCCACCAGCAGGGACCGGACAGTCATATATGGCTACACCTTC. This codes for CATSRDRTVIYGYTF.